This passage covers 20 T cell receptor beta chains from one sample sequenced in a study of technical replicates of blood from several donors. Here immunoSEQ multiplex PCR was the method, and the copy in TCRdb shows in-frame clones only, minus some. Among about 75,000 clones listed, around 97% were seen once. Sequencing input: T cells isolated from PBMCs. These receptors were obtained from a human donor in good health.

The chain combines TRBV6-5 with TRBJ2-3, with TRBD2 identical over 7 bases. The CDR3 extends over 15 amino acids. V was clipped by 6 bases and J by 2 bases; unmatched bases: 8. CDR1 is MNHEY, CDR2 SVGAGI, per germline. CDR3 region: CASSRGSLDTDTQYF. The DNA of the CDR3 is TGTGCCAGCAGCCGCGGGAGTCTGGACACAGATACGCAGTATTTT.

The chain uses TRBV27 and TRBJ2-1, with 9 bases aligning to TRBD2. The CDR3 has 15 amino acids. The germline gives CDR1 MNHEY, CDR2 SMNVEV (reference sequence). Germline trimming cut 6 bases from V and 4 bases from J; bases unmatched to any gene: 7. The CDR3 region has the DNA TGTGCCAGCAGCTTAGCGGGAGCGGGTTACAATGAGCAGTTCTTC. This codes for CASSLAGAGYNEQFF.

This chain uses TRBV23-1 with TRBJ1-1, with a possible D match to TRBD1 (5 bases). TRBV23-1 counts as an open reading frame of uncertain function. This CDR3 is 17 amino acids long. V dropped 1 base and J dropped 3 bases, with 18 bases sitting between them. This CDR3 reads CASSQLRGSRRHTEAFF. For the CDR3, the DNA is TGCGCCAGCAGTCAATTGCGGGGGAGCAGGCGACACACTGAAGCTTTCTTT.

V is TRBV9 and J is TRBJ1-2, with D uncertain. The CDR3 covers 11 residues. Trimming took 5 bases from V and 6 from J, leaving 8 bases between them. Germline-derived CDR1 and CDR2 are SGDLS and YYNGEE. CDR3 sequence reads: CASRGPDGYTF. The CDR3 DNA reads TGTGCCAGCAGGGGCCCCGATGGCTACACCTTC.

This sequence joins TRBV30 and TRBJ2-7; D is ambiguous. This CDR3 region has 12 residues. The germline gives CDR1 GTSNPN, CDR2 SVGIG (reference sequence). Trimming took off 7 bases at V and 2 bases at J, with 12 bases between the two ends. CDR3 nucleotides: TGTGCCTTTGTTAGTTCTACCTACGAGCAGTACTTC. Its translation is CAFVSSTYEQYF.

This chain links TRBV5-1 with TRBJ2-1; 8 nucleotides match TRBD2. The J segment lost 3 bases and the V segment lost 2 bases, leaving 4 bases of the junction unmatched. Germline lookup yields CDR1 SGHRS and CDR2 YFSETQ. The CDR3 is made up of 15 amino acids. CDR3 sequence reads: CASSLAGDVYNEQFF. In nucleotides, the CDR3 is TGCGCCAGCAGCTTAGCGGGAGACGTCTACAATGAGCAGTTCTTC. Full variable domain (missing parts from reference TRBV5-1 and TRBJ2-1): KAGVTQTPRYLIKTRGQQVTLSCSPISGHRSVSWYQQTPGQGLQFLFEYFSETQRNKGNFPGRFSGRQFSNSRSEMNVSTLELGDSALYLCASSLAGDVYNEQFFGPGTRLTVL.

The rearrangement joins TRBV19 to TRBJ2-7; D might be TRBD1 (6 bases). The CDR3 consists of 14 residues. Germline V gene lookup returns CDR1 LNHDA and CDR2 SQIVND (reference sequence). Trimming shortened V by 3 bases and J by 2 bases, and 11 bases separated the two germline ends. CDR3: CASSMSKGAYEQYF. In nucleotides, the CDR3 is TGTGCCAGTAGTATGTCAAAGGGGGCCTACGAGCAGTACTTC.

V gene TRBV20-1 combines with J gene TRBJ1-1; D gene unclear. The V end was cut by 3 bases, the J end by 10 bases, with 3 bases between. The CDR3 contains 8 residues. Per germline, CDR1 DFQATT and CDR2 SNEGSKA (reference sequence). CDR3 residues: CSASRAFF. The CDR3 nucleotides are TGCAGTGCTAGCCGAGCTTTCTTT.

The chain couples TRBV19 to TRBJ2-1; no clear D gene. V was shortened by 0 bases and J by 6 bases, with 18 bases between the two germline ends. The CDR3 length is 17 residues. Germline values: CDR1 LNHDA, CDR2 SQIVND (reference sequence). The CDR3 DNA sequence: TGTGCCAGTAGTATAGACCCCCCGAGCGTTTCAACCAATGAGCAGTTCTTC. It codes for CASSIDPPSVSTNEQFF.

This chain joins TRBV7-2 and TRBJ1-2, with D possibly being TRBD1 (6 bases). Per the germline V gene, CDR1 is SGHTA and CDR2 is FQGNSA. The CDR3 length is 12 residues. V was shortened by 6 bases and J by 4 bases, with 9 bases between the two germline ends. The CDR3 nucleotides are TGTGCCAGCAGGTTACAGGGCTATGGCTACACCTTC. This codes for CASRLQGYGYTF.

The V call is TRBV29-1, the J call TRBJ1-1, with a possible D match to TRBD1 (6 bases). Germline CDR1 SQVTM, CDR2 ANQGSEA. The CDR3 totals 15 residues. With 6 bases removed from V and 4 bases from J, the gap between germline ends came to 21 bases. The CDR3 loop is CSVGGGLPGGTEAFF. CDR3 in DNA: TGCAGCGTAGGGGGGGGGCTCCCGGGCGGCACTGAAGCTTTCTTT. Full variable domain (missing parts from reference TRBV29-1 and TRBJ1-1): SAVISQKPSRDICQRGTSLTIQCQVDSQVTMMFWYRQQPGQSLTLIATANQGSEATYESGFVIDKFPISRPNLTFSTLTVSNMSPEDSSIYLCSVGGGLPGGTEAFFGQGTRLTVV.

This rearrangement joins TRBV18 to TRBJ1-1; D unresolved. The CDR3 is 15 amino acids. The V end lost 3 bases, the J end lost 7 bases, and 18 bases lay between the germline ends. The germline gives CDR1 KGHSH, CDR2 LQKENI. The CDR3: CASSPSSVGVGEAFF. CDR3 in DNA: TGTGCCAGCTCACCGAGTAGTGTGGGAGTCGGTGAAGCTTTCTTT.

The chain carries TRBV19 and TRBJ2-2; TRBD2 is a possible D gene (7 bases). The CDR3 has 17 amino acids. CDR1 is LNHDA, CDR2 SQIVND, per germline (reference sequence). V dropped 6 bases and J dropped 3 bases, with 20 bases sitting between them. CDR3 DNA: TGTGCCAGTAGGGGAGGGGGTCTACTTTATTACACCGGGGAGCTGTTTTTT. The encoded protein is CASRGGGLLYYTGELFF.

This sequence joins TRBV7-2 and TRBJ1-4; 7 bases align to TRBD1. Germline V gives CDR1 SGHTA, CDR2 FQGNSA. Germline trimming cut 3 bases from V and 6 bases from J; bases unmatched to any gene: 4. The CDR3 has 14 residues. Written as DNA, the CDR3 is TGTGCCAGCAGCTTGGCAGGGGGTTATGAAAAACTGTTTTTT. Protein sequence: CASSLAGGYEKLFF.

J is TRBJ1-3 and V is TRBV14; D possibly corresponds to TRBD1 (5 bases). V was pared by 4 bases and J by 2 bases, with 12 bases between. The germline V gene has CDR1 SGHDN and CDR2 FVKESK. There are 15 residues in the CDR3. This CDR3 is CASSLMRGTGNTIYF. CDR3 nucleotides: TGTGCCAGCAGCCTAATGCGGGGGACTGGAAACACCATATATTTT.

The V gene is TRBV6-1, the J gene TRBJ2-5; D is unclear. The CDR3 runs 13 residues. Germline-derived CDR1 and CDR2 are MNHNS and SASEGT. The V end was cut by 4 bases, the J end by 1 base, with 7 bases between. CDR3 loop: CASSGQIQETQYF. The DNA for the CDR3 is TGTGCCAGCAGTGGGCAGATCCAAGAGACCCAGTACTTC.

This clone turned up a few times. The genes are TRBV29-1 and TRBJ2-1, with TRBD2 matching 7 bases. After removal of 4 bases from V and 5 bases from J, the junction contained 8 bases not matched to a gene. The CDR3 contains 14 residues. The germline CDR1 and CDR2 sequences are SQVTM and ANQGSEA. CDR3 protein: CSVVWEGLDNEQFF. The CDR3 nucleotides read TGCAGCGTTGTATGGGAGGGCCTCGACAATGAGCAGTTCTTC.

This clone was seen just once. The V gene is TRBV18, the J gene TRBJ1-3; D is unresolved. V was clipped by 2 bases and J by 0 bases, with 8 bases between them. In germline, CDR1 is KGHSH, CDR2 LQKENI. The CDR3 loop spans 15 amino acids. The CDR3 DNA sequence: TGTGCCAGCTCACCAGCACAAGTCTCTGGAAACACCATATATTTT. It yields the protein CASSPAQVSGNTIYF.

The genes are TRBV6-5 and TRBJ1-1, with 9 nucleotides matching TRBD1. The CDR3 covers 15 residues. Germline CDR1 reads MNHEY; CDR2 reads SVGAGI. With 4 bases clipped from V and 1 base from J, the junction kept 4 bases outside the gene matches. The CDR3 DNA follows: TGTGCCAGCAGTTTATACAGGGGGCGGAACACTGAAGCTTTCTTT. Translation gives CASSLYRGRNTEAFF.

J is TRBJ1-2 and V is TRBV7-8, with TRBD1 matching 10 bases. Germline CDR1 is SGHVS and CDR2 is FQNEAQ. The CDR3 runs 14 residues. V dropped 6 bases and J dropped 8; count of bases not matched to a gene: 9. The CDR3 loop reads CASSSGTGASGYTF. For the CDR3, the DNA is TGTGCCAGCAGTTCCGGGACAGGGGCGTCCGGCTACACCTTC.